Following are 3 T cell receptor beta chains from one sample sequenced in a study of vaccination and CD4 T cells after COVID-19. The Oncomine TCR Beta short-read assay sequenced DNA from cultured CD4+ T cells. TCRdb itself ran the PCR reads through MiXCR, one entry per CDR3 protein. The sample records some 15,000 distinct CDR3 sequences, around 55% being singletons. As to treatment: approximately nine-day PBMC culture with coronavirus spike peptide pools or control peptides (ViraFEST assay). The antigens for these receptors are not known. Sequencing input: CD4+ T cells from blood, cultured in vitro. Every receptor here comes from a human donor who had recovered from COVID-19.

V usage is TRBV20-1 and J usage is TRBJ2-3; TRBD1 aligns across 7 bases. Trimming removed 5 bases from V and 2 bases from J; junction bases left unmatched: 7. Germline CDR1 DFQATT, CDR2 SNEGSKA (reference sequence). The CDR3 consists of 14 residues. This CDR3 is CSAGTGDTTDTQYF. In DNA form, the CDR3 reads TGCAGTGCTGGTACAGGGGACACCACAGATACGCAGTATTTT.

CDR3 sequence reads: CASSSTGIAYGYTF. The CDR3, as DNA: TGTGCCAGCAGTTCGACAGGGATCGCCTATGGCTACACCTTC. The chain is built from TRBV28 and TRBJ1-2, with 7 bases aligning to TRBD1. Germline V lookup: CDR1 MDHEN, CDR2 SYDVKM. V gave up 4 bases and J gave up 4 bases; unmatched junction bases: 6. This CDR3 contains 14 residues.

The CDR3 is CASREQGAPYGYTF. DNA for the CDR3: TGTGCCAGCAGGGAACAGGGGGCTCCCTATGGCTACACCTTC. This chain links TRBV6-1 with TRBJ1-2; 9 bases are a match to TRBD1. This CDR3 has 14 amino acids. V lost 6 bases and J lost 4; bases outside the gene matches: 6. CDR1 MNHNS and CDR2 SASEGT come from the germline V gene.